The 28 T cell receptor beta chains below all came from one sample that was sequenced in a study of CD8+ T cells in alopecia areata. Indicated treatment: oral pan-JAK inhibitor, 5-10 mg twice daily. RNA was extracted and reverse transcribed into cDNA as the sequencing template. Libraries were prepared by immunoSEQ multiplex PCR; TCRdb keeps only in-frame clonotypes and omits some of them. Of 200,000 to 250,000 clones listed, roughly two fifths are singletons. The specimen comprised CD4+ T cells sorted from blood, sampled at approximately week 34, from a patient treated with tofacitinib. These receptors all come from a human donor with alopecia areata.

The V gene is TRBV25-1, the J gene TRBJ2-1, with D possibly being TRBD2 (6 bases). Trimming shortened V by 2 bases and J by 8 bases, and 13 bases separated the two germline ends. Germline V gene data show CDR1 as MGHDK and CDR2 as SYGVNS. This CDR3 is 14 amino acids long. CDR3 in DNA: TGTGCCAGCAGTGAACCGGGACTCTTAGATGAGCAGTTCTTC. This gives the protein CASSEPGLLDEQFF.

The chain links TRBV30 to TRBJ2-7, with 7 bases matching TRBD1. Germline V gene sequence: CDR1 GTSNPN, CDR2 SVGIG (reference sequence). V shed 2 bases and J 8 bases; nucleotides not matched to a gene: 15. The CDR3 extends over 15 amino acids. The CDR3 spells CAWSPSPTGSRQQYF. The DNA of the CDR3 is TGTGCCTGGAGTCCCTCTCCGACAGGGAGTCGACAGCAGTACTTC.

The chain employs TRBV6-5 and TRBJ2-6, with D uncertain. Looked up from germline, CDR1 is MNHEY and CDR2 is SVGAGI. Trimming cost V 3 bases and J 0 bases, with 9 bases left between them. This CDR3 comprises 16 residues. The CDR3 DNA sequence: TGTGCCAGCAGTTATTCCGCTTCCTCTGGGGCCAACGTCCTGACTTTC. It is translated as CASSYSASSGANVLTF.

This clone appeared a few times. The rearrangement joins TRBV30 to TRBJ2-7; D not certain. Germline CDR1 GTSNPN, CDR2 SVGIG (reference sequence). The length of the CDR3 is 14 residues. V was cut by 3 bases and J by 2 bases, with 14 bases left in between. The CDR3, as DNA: TGTGCCTGGAGATTGAGTGGCAGAGCCTACGAGCAGTACTTC. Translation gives CAWRLSGRAYEQYF.

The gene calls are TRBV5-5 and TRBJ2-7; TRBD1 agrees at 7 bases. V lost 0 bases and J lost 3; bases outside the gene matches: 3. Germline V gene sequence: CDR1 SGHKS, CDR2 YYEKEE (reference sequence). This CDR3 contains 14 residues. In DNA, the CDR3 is TGTGCCAGCAGCTTGGGGACAGGAGGCTACGAGCAGTACTTC. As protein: CASSLGTGGYEQYF. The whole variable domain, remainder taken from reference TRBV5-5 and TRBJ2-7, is DAGVTQSPTHLIKTRGQQVTLRCSPISGHKSVSWYQQVLGQGPQFIFQYYEKEERGRGNFPDRFSARQFPNYSSELNVNALLLGDSALYLCASSLGTGGYEQYFGPGTRLTVT.

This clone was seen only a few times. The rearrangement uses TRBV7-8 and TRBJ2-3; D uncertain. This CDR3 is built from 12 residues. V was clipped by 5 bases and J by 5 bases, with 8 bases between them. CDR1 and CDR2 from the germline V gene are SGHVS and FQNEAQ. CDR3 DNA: TGTGCCAGCAGCCGAGCGATAGATACGCAGTATTTT. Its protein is CASSRAIDTQYF.

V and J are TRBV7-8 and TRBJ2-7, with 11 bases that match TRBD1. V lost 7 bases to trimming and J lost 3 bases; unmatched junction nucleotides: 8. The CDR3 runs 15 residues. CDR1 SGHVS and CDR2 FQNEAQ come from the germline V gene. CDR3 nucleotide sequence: TGTGCCAGCACCTCCCCGGGACAGGGGGTCTACGAGCAGTACTTC. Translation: CASTSPGQGVYEQYF.

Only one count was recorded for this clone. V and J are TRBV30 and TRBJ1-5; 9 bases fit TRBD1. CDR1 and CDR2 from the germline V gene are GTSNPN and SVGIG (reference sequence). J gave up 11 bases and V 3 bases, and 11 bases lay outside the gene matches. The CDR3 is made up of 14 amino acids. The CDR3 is CAWSVTGGGGSQHF. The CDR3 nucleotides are TGTGCCTGGAGCGTTACAGGGGGCGGAGGGTCCCAGCATTTT.

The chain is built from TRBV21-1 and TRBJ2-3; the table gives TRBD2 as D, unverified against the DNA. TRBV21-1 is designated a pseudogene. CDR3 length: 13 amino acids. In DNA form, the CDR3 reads TGTGCCAGCAGTAAGAAGGAGCCGGATACGCAGTATTTT. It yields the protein CASSKKEPDTQYF.

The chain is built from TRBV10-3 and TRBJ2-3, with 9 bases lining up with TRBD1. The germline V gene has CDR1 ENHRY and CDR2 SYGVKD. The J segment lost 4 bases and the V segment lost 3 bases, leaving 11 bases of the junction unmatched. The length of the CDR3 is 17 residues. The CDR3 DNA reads TGTGCCATCAGTGATTGGTCCGGGACAGGGTTGCCAGATACGCAGTATTTT. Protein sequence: CAISDWSGTGLPDTQYF.

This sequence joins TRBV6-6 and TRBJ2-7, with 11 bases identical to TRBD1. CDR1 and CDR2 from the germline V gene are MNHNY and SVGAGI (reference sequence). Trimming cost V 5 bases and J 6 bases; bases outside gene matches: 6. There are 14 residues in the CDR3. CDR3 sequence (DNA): TGTGCCAGCAGTGAGTCGGACAGGGGGCGCGAGCAGTACTTC. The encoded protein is CASSESDRGREQYF.

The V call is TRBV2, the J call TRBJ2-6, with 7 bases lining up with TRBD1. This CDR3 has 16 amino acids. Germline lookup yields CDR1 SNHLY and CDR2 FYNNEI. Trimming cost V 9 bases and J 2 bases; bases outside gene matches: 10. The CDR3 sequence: CARSGQLTPGANVLTF. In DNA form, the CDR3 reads TGTGCCAGGTCGGGACAGCTTACACCTGGGGCCAACGTCCTGACTTTC.

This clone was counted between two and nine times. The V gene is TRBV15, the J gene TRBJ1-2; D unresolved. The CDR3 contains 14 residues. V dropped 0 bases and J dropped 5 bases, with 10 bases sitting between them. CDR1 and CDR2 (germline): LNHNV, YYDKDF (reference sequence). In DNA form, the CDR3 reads TGTGCCACCAGCAGAGATAGGGCAGCTTATGGCTACACCTTC. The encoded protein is CATSRDRAAYGYTF. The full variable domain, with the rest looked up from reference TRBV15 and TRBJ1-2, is DAMVIQNPRYQVTQFGKPVTLSCSQTLNHNVMYWYQQKSSQAPKLLFHYYDKDFNNEADTPDNFQSRRPNTSFCFLDIRSPGLGDTAMYLCATSRDRAAYGYTFGSGTRLTVV.

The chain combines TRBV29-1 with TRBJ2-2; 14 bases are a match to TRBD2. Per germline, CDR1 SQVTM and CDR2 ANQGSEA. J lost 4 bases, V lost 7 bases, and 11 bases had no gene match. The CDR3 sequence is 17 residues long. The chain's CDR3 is CSALRLAGGQGTGELFF. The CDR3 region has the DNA TGCAGCGCACTCAGACTAGCGGGAGGGCAGGGCACCGGGGAGCTGTTTTTT.

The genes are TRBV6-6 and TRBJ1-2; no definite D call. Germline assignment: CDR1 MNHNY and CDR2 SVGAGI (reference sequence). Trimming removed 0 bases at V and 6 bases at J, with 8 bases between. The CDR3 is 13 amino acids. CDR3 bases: TGTGCCAGCAGTTACTCGATGCGGAATGGCTACACCTTC. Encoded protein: CASSYSMRNGYTF.

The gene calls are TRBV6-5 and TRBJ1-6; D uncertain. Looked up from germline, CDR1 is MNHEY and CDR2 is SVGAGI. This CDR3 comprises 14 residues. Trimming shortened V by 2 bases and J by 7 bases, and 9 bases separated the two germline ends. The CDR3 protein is CASSYRQANSPLHF. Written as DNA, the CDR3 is TGTGCCAGCAGTTACAGGCAGGCGAATTCACCCCTCCACTTT.

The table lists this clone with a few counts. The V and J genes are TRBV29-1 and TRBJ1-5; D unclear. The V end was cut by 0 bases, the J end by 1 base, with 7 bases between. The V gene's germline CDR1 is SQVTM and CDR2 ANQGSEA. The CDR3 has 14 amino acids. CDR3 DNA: TGCAGCGTTGAAGATGAGCAAAGCAATCAGCCCCAGCATTTT. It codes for CSVEDEQSNQPQHF.

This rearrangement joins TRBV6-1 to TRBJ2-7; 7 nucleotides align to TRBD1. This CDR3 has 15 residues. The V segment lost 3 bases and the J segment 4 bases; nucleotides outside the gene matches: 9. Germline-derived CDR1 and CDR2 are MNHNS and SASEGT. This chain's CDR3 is CASSDRGQESYEQYF. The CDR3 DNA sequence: TGTGCCAGCAGTGACAGAGGACAGGAGTCGTACGAGCAGTACTTC.

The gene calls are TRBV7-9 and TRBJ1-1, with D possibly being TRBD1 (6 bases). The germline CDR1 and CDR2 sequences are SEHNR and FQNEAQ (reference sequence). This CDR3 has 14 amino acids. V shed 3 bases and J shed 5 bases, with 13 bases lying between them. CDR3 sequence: CASSFYREGTEAFF. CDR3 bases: TGTGCCAGCAGCTTCTACAGGGAGGGGACTGAAGCTTTCTTT.

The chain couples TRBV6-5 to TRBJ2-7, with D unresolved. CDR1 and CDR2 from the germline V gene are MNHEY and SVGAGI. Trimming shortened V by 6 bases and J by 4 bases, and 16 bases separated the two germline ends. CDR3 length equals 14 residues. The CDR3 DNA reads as TGTGCCAGCAGCCGATACCTCGGCGGATACGAGCAGTACTTC. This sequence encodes CASSRYLGGYEQYF.

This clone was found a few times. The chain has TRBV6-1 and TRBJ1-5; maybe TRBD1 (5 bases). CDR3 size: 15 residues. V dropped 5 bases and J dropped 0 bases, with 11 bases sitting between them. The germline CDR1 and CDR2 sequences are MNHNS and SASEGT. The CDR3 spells CASSQGGASNQPQHF. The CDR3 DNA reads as TGTGCCAGCAGTCAGGGAGGGGCTAGCAATCAGCCCCAGCATTTT.

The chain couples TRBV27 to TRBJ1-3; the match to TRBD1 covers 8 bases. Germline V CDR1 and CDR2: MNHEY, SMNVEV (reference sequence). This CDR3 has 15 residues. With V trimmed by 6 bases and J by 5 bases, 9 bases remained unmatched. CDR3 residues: CASRESGGERNTIYF. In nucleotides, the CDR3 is TGTGCCAGCAGGGAGTCAGGGGGCGAAAGAAACACCATATATTTT.

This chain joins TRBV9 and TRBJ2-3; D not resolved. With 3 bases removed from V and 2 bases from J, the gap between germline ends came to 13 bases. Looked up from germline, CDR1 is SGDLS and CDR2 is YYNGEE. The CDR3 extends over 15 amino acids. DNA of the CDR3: TGTGCCAGCAGCGCCATAGAGCTAGACACAGATACGCAGTATTTT. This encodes CASSAIELDTDTQYF.

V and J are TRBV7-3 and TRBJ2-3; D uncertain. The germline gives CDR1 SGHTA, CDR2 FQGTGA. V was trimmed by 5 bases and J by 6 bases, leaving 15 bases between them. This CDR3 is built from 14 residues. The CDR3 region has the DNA TGTGCCAGCAGCCCAGATGGGCCCACGGATACGCAGTATTTT. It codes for CASSPDGPTDTQYF.

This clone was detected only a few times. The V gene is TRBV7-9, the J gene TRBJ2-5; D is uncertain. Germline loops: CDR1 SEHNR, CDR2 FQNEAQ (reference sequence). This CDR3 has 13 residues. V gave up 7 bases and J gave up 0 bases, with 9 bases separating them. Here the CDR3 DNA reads TGTGCCAGCACCAGTCGGTACCAAGAGACCCAGTACTTC. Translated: CASTSRYQETQYF.

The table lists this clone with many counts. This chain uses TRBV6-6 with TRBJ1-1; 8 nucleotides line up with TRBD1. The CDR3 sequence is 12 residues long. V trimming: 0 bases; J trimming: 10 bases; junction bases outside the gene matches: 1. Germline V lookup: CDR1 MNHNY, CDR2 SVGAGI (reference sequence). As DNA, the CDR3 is TGTGCCAGCAGTTACTCTGGACAGGGAGCTTTCTTT. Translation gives CASSYSGQGAFF.

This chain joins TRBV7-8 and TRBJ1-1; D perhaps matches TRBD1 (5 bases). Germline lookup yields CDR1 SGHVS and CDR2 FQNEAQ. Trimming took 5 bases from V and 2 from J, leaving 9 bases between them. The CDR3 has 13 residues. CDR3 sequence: CASSVGTNTEAFF. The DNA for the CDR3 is TGTGCCAGCAGCGTCGGGACTAACACTGAAGCTTTCTTT. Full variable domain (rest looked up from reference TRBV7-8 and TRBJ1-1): GAGVSQSPRYKVAKRGQDVALRCDPISGHVSLFWYQQALGQGPEFLTYFQNEAQLDKSGLPSDRFFAERPEGSVSTLKIQRTQQEDSAVYLCASSVGTNTEAFFGQGTRLTVV.

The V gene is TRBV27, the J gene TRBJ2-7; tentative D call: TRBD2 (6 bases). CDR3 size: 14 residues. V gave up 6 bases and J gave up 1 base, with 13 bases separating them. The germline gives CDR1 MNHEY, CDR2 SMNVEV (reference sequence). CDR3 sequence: CASSPSASSYEQYF. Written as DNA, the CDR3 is TGTGCCAGCAGCCCTAGCGCCAGTTCCTACGAGCAGTACTTC.